A selection of T cell receptor beta chains follows, all from one sample in a study of human T cells and chemical hapten exposure. TCRdb called the RACE reads again in MiXCR, with one record for every CDR3 protein. The top ten hold under 3% of the sample, which has under 200,000 distinct CDR3 sequences, roughly 30% seen once. The sample in question was whole blood, obtained in connection with sensitization to the hapten diphenylcyclopropenone (DPC). Every receptor here comes from a woman aged 25 to 39 with alopecia areata. Some clones in this sample may be carry-over from other donors' samples. The CDR3 runs from the conserved cysteine through the conserved F or W. The order of the fields is V gene, J gene, clone size, D gene, CDR3 protein, CDR3 DNA. D genes are given only for firm matches. Clone size is stated in some rows and not others, as once, few, many or a class when expanded.

>TRBV28|TRBJ2-7|-|-
CASSLGTHEQYF
TGTGCCAGCAGTTTGGGTACCCACGAGCAGTACTTC
>TRBV10-3|TRBJ2-7|-|-
CAISDDRRTEQYF
TGTGCCATCAGTGATGACAGGAGGACCGAGCAGTACTTC
>TRBV29-1|TRBJ1-1|-|-
CSVDTRTEAFF
TGCAGCGTTGATACGCGTACTGAAGCTTTCTTT
>TRBV29-1|TRBJ1-4|-|-
CSVVSGEKLFF
TGCAGCGTTGTCTCGGGGGAAAAACTGTTTTTT
>TRBV29-1|TRBJ1-5|many|-
CSVGPQRGQPQHF
TGCAGCGTTGGACCCCAGAGGGGTCAGCCCCAGCATTTT
>TRBV9|TRBJ2-1|few|TRBD2
CASSELTSGRSDEQFF
TGTGCCAGCAGTGAACTAACTAGCGGGAGGTCCGATGAGCAGTTCTTC
>TRBV28|TRBJ2-3|many|-
CASSLRSTDTQYF
TGTGCCAGCAGTTTAAGGAGCACAGATACGCAGTATTTT
>TRBV10-1|TRBJ2-1|-|-
CASSETGPGYNEQFF
TGCGCCAGCAGTGAGACAGGTCCGGGCTACAATGAGCAGTTCTTC
>TRBV29-1|TRBJ2-2|-|-
CSVDRGNTGELFF
TGCAGCGTTGACAGGGGGAACACCGGGGAGCTGTTTTTT
>TRBV3-1|TRBJ2-3|-|-
CASSLAVSTDTQYF
TGTGCCAGCAGCCTGGCGGTTTCTACAGATACGCAGTATTTT
>TRBV28|TRBJ1-2|-|TRBD1
CASSFLGQGGNLYGYTF
TGTGCCAGCAGTTTCCTTGGACAGGGTGGGAACCTCTATGGCTACACCTTC
>TRBV29-1|TRBJ1-3|-|-
CSVALASGNTIYF
TGCAGCGTTGCATTGGCTTCTGGAAACACCATATATTTT
>TRBV7-2|TRBJ1-1|-|-
CASSLSGPSGTEAFF
TGTGCCAGCAGCTTAAGTGGGCCCTCGGGCACTGAAGCTTTCTTT
>TRBV28|TRBJ1-2|few|-
CASSSPLGAGPGYTF
TGTGCCAGCAGTTCCCCCCTTGGGGCGGGACCTGGCTACACCTTC